This T cell receptor beta chain is from a study of shared clonotypes between healthy human individuals (dated by TCRdb to about 2020). Turning to the overall study: The cohort included three men and a couple of women between 18 and 49 years of age. Per donor, three plates each were used for CD4 naive and CD4 memory, two for CD8 naive, and one for CD8 memory. To estimate repertoire size and how much clonotypes are shared between individuals, the study performed deep sequencing of blood TCR repertoires from a handful of healthy adults. Different laboratories and diverse techniques were used to prepare libraries and sequence TCR repertoires, to increase sequencing depth and limit assay-specific biases. Between about 0.85 and 9.5 billion PBMCs per donor were obtained by leukapheresis.

The donors were healthy, HIV-negative adults who had no recently reported acute infections or vaccinations. All donors were Caucasian adults living in Nashville, Tennessee, USA. CD4+ T cells were enriched by magnetic negative selection, after which naive cells were positively selected on CD45RA and the negative fraction was taken as the memory subset. Blood was collected by leukapheresis, and PBMCs were isolated by Ficoll-Histopaque density gradient centrifugation and then cryopreserved in liquid nitrogen vapor phase. Analytical flow cytometry was used to check the purity and quantity of every magnetically sorted T cell population. Genomic DNA was isolated from each sorted fraction and quantified by UV absorbance on a Nanodrop 2000c. The CDR3 measures 20 amino acids from cysteine to phenylalanine. Only the CDR3 DNA stays, 60 bases, in frame from base 1. Germline trimming: 3 bases from V, 4 bases from J; junction bases outside gene matches: 20. For CDR1 and CDR2, the germline V gene (reference sequence) lists SGHNT and YYREEE.

Worth noting for this clone: No cognate antigen has been identified for it. No much larger clone is present one base from it, and per-base qualities are unavailable.

Here is what the overall study found, with its caveats: Estimated clonotype richness was generally larger for naive than for memory subsets. Clonotypes shared by all four sorted-subset donors showed higher generation probabilities than non-shared clonotypes. Sampling was restricted to blood, and TCR repertoires in tissue are likely to differ from TCR repertoires in blood. Sharing across four donors was observed for roughly 5% of naive CD4, over 3% of naive CD8, 2% to 2.5% of memory CD4, and around 0.44% of memory CD8 clonotypes. The genetic and exposure-history diversity represented was limited by the small number of donors. Based on pairwise subsampling, the degree of clonotype sharing among donors was expected to be affected by sequencing depth. Incomplete sequencing was indicated by rarefaction of sorted-subset datasets, despite the large sequencing depth.

Using the deep immunoSEQ assay, TCR CDR3 regions were amplified from genomic DNA by multiplex PCR. Extracted genomic DNA from each cell subset was distributed evenly across all wells of several immunoSEQ 96-well plates, and each plate was treated as a replicate. For sorted subsets, each replicate PCR was loaded with roughly 0.2 ug genomic DNA, equivalent to 25,000 to 35,000 T cell genomes. The purified libraries were quantified using a Qubit 3.0 fluorometer, sized with a Bioanalyzer 2100, and then quantified again using the KAPA Library Quantification kit. Each immunoSEQ 96-well plate was sequenced on its own single-read 150-cycle Illumina NextSeq 550 flow cell. The original pipeline was this. Because the immunoSEQ output held only junctional sequences and lacked quality scores, the filtering could not match the filtering applied to full-length reads. Sequences were annotated with PyIR, a Python wrapper for IgBLAST v1.9, and V/J genes and CDR3 were assigned using IMGT germline references. Reads with weak V/J assignments (E-value above 1e-6), missing CDR3, stop codons, out-of-frame junctions, or ambiguous translated residues were removed. V3J clonotypes were defined as sequences sharing the same inferred V gene, J gene, and CDR3 amino acid sequence. Percentage overlap between repertoires was calculated by dividing the number of shared unique clonotypes by the size of the smaller repertoire. RTK rarefaction, the Chao1 estimator, and Recon v2.1 estimates of unobserved clonotypes were used to assess repertoire richness. Generation probabilities were computed with OLGA for all TCRbeta clonotypes obtained by the gDNA method from several donors. The table was pulled from immuneACCESS by TCRdb, which kept in-frame rearrangements only. Such tables lose some clones; where checked, under half of the loss comes from unresolved V genes, and the rest has no known cause. V and J calls and clone size are given by that table; D and trimming were obtained from the DNA. In this sample the table shows fewer than 2.5 million clones, roughly 93% of which occur a single time. 0.36% of the sample is in the top ten clones.

This receptor was identified in a man younger than 30 in good health. Some clones in this sample may be carry-over from other donors' samples. This receptor chain uses TRBV5-4 and TRBJ1-3; 9 nucleotides in the junction match TRBD1. The material sequenced was naive CD4+ T cells from PBMCs. The cell subset or site label, as the study defines it: CD45RA+ positively selected. The CDR3 loop reads CASSSSTGTGTRRGGNTIYF. The base sequence is TGTGCCAGCAGCTCATCTACCGGGACAGGGACACGCCGCGGGGGAAACACCATATATTTT.